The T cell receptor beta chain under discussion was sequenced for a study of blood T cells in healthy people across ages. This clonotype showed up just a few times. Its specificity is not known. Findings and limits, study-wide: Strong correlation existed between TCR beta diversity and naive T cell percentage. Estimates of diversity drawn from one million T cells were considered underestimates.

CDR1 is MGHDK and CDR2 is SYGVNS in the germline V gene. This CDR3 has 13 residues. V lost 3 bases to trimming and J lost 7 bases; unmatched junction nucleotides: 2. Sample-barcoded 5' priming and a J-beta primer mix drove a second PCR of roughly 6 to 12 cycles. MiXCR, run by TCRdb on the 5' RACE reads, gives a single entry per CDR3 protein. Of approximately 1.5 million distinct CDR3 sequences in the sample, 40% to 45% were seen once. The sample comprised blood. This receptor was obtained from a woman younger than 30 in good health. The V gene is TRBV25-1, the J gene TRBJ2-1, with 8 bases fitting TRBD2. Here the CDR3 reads CASSDGGGNEQFF. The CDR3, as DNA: TGTGCCAGCAGTGATGGCGGGGGGAATGAGCAGTTCTTC.